This TCR beta chain was profiled in a study of T cells in Graves' hyperthyroidism and ophthalmopathy. Study-wide points: Researchers found most expanded thyroid clonotypes above 0.001 in blood as well.

The CDR3 length is 14 residues. Trimming cost V 1 base and J 8 bases, with 15 bases left between them. The germline CDR1 and CDR2 sequences are DFQATT and SNEGSKA (reference sequence). Amplified regions were TCR beta CDR3 sequences from RNA transcripts. Initially, a first-round RT-PCR of the TCR CDR3 employed the HTBI primer set. In TCRdb, the multiplex PCR reads were re-called with MiXCR into one record per CDR3 protein. The table includes approximately 210,000 distinct CDR3 sequences, about a sixth detected once. With regard to this clonotype: Its antigen is currently unknown.

The chain links TRBV20-1 to TRBJ2-1; the D gene is possibly TRBD2 (5 bases). Sequencing was done on a sample of blood. This clonotype was obtained from a man between 45 and 60 years old with Graves' hyperthyroidism. The CDR3 region is CSARGVFGSDEQFF. Written as DNA, the CDR3 is TGCAGTGCTAGAGGGGTTTTTGGGAGCGATGAGCAGTTCTTC.